This passage covers 8 T cell receptor beta chains from one sample sequenced in a study of neurological immune-mediated disorders. One entry per CDR3 protein, called by TCRdb with MiXCR from the 5' RACE reads. There are roughly 60,000 distinct CDR3 sequences in the sample; 3% to 4% occur only once, and roughly 2.2% lies in the top ten. Sequenced material: PBMCs. These receptors were collected from a woman aged 45-59 years with multiple sclerosis.

This clonotype has a count of ten or more. The chain has TRBV3-1 and TRBJ2-7; weak D call: TRBD1 (5 bases). The CDR3 consists of 16 residues. The germline gives CDR1 LGHDT, CDR2 YNNKEL (reference sequence). V lost 0 bases, J lost 9 bases, and 21 bases lay in between. The DNA of the CDR3 is TGTGCCAGCAGCCAAGAAGGGCAGGGCGGTAGTACATTGCAGTACTTC. Its translation is CASSQEGQGGSTLQYF.

There are many counts of this clonotype. This rearrangement joins TRBV11-2 to TRBJ2-1; D is unclear. Trimming left V 7 bases short and J 8 bases short, with 21 bases between. Germline assignment: CDR1 SGHAT and CDR2 FQNNGV. CDR3 length: 15 amino acids. The CDR3 bases are TGTGCCAGCACCCCCCGGTCCTCCAGATACGATGAGCAGTTCTTC. It encodes CASTPRSSRYDEQFF.

This clonotype was seen many times. This sequence joins TRBV29-1 and TRBJ1-1, with 7 bases lining up with TRBD1. The junction had 8 bases not matched to a gene; V was cut back by 6 bases and J by 1 base. The CDR3 covers 14 residues. Germline loops: CDR1 SQVTM, CDR2 ANQGSEA. This CDR3 reads CSVPTGVQNTEAFF. The CDR3 bases are TGCAGCGTACCAACAGGGGTCCAGAACACTGAAGCTTTCTTT. Variable domain in full (rest from reference TRBV29-1 and TRBJ1-1): SAVISQKPSRDICQRGTSLTIQCQVDSQVTMMFWYRQQPGQSLTLIATANQGSEATYESGFVIDKFPISRPNLTFSTLTVSNMSPEDSSIYLCSVPTGVQNTEAFFGQGTRLTVV.

At least ten counts were recorded for this clonotype. V and J are TRBV3-1 and TRBJ2-2, with TRBD2 matching 8 bases. V dropped 6 bases and J dropped 6; count of bases not matched to a gene: 6. CDR1 and CDR2 from the germline V gene are LGHDT and YNNKEL (reference sequence). The CDR3 covers 14 residues. CDR3: CASRGGAGAGELFF. DNA of the CDR3: TGTGCCAGCAGAGGGGGAGCGGGAGCCGGGGAGCTGTTTTTT. The full variable domain, its missing parts supplied by reference TRBV3-1 and TRBJ2-2, is DTAVSQTPKYLVTQMGNDKSIKCEQNLGHDTMYWYKQDSKKFLKIMFSYNNKELIINETVPNRFSPKSPDKAHLNLHINSLELGDSAVYFCASRGGAGAGELFFGEGSRLTVL.

This clonotype showed up just a few times. This rearrangement joins TRBV5-1 to TRBJ2-7; 9 bases agree with TRBD1. This CDR3 has 18 amino acids. The V segment lost 1 base and the J segment 6 bases; nucleotides outside the gene matches: 17. Per germline, CDR1 SGHRS and CDR2 YFSETQ. CDR3 coding DNA: TGCGCCAGCAGCTTGATCGAGACAGGGGGAGGAAGGAACGGCGAGCAGTACTTC. Protein sequence: CASSLIETGGGRNGEQYF.

This clonotype was detected ten times or more. V is TRBV14 and J is TRBJ2-5; 7 positions agree with TRBD2. The length of the CDR3 is 17 residues. Germline-derived CDR1 and CDR2 are SGHDN and FVKESK. The junction had 8 bases not matched to a gene; V was cut back by 1 base and J by 0 bases. The CDR3 nucleotides are TGTGCCAGCAGCCAAGGCCGTCTAGCGGTGTACCAAGAGACCCAGTACTTC. Protein: CASSQGRLAVYQETQYF.

The chain carries TRBV6-2 or TRBV6-3 and TRBJ1-1; no reliable D call. This CDR3 spans 13 amino acids. CDR1 MNHEY and CDR2 SVGEGT come from the germline V gene. Trimming removed 7 bases at V and 2 bases at J, with 11 bases between. CDR3 DNA sequence: TGTGCCAGCAACGACAACATCAACACTGAAGCTTTCTTT. The encoded protein is CASNDNINTEAFF.

In its sample, this clonotype was seen many times. The V call is TRBV7-3, the J call TRBJ1-2; no firm D call. The V gene's germline CDR1 is SGHTA and CDR2 FQGTGA. This CDR3 is 13 amino acids long. V lost 0 bases, J lost 7 bases, and 9 bases lay in between. CDR3 protein: CASSLTGVAGYTF. CDR3 in DNA: TGTGCCAGCAGCTTAACCGGGGTGGCTGGCTACACCTTC.